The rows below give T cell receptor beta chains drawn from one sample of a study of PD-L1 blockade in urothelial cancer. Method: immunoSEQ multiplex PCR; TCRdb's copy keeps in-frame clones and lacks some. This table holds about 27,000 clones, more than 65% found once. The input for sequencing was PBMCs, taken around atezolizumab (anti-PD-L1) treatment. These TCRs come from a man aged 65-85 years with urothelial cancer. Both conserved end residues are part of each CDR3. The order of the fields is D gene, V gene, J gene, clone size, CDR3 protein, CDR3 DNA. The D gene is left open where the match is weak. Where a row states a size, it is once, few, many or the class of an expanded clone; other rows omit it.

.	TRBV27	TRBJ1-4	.	CASRGPNEKLFF	TGTGCCAGTAGAGGCCCTAATGAAAAACTGTTTTTT
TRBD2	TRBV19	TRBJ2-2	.	CASTSGAWGTGELFF	TGTGCCAGTACTAGCGGGGCCTGGGGTACCGGGGAGCTGTTTTTT
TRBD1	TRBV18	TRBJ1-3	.	CASSPETGNSGNTIYF	TGTGCCAGCTCACCGGAGACAGGGAACTCTGGAAACACCATATATTTT
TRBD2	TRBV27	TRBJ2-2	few	CASSGGGANTGELFF	TGTGCCAGCAGTGGGGGAGGGGCGAACACCGGGGAGCTGTTTTTT
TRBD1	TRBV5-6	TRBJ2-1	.	CASSVGWDRDNEQFF	TGTGCCAGCAGCGTTGGGTGGGACAGGGACAATGAGCAGTTCTTC
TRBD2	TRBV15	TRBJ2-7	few	CATSRERTSRQYF	TGTGCCACCAGCAGAGAAAGGACTAGCCGGCAGTACTTC
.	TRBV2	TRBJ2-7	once	CASSLSVYSGDHLNEQYF	TGTGCCAGCAGTCTAAGTGTGTATTCGGGAGACCATCTTAACGAGCAGTACTTC
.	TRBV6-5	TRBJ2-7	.	CASSSAVYEQYF	TGTGCCAGCAGTTCGGCGGTCTACGAGCAGTACTTC
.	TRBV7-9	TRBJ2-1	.	CASSSTTGGQDSYNEQFF	TGTGCCAGCAGCTCCACAACGGGGGGACAGGACTCCTACAATGAGCAGTTCTTC
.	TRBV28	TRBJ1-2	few	CASSFMATQAKYGYTF	TGTGCCAGCAGTTTTATGGCCACGCAGGCGAAATATGGCTACACCTTC
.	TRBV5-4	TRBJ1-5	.	CASSKGGQEPQHF	TGTGCCAGCAGCAAGGGGGGGCAAGAGCCCCAGCATTTT
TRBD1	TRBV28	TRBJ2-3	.	CASSYEQGTDTQYF	TGTGCCAGCAGTTACGAACAGGGGACAGATACGCAGTATTTT
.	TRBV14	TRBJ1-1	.	CASSQDLNRHTEAFF	TGTGCCAGCAGCCAAGATCTAAACAGGCACACTGAAGCTTTCTTT
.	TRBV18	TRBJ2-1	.	CASSFNNEQFF	TGTGCCAGCTCCTTTAACAATGAGCAGTTCTTC
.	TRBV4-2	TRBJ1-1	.	CASSQVSQMGVLGTEAFF	TGTGCCAGCAGCCAAGTATCTCAGATGGGAGTTCTTGGCACTGAAGCTTTCTTT
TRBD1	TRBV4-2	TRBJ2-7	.	CASSRPGQGYEQYF	TGTGCCAGCAGCCGACCGGGACAGGGGTACGAGCAGTACTTC
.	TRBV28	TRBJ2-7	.	CASSLARYYEQYF	TGTGCCAGCAGTTTAGCGAGGTACTACGAGCAGTACTTC
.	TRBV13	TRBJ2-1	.	CASSLKDFLYNEQFF	TGTGCCAGCAGCTTAAAAGACTTCCTATACAATGAGCAGTTCTTC
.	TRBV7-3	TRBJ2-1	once	CASSQGGSYNEQFF	TGTGCCAGCAGCCAGGGGGGCTCCTACAATGAGCAGTTCTTC
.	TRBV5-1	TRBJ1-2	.	CASSNTGTPERCAF	TGCGCCAGCAGCAACACCGGGACACCAGAACGGTGTGCCTTC
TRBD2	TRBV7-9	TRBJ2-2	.	CASSVLARTGELFF	TGTGCCAGCAGCGTACTAGCGCGGACCGGGGAGCTGTTTTTT
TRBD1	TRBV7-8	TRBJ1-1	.	CASSSGQGRNEAFF	TGTGCCAGCAGCTCGGGACAGGGGCGGAATGAAGCTTTCTTT
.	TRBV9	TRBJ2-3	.	CASSPGEGNWGTDTQYF	TGTGCCAGCAGCCCAGGGGAAGGGAATTGGGGCACAGATACGCAGTATTTT
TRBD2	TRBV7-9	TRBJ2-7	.	CASSHASGSFYEQYF	TGTGCCAGCAGCCACGCTAGCGGGAGCTTCTACGAGCAGTACTTC
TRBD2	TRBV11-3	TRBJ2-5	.	CASSPSGMETQYF	TGTGCCAGCAGCCCTAGCGGGATGGAGACCCAGTACTTC
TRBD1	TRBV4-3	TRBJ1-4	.	CASSQERTGGVGKLFF	TGCGCCAGCAGCCAAGAGCGGACAGGGGGTGTCGGAAAACTGTTTTTT
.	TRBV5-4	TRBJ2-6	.	CASSLGPGDVGANVLTF	TGTGCCAGCAGCCTGGGGCCAGGGGACGTTGGGGCCAACGTCCTGACTTTC
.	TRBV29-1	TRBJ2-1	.	CSVESGFPGNEQFF	TGCAGCGTTGAATCAGGTTTTCCAGGGAATGAGCAGTTCTTC
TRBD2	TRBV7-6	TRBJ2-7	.	CASSLGTSGSNIYEQYF	TGTGCCAGCAGCTTAGGGACTAGCGGGAGTAATATCTACGAGCAGTACTTC